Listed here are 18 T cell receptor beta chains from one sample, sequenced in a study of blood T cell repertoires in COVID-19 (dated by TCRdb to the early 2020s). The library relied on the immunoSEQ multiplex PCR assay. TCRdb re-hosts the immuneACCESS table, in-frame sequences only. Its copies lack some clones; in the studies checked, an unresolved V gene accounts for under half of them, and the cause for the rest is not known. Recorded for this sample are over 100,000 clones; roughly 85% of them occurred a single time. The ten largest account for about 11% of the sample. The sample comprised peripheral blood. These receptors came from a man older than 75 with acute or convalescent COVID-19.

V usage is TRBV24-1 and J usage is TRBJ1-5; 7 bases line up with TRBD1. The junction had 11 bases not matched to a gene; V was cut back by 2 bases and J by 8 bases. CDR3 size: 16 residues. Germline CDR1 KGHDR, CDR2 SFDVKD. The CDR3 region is CATSDSTRDSKKPQHF. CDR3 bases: TGTGCCACCAGTGATTCAACCCGGGACAGTAAAAAGCCCCAGCATTTT.

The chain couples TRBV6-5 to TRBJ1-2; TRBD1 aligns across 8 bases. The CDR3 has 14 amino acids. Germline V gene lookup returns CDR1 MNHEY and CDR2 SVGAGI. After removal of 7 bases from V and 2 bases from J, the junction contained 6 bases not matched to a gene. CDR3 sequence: CASILQGVNYGYTF. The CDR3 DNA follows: TGTGCCAGCATTCTACAGGGGGTAAACTATGGCTACACCTTC.

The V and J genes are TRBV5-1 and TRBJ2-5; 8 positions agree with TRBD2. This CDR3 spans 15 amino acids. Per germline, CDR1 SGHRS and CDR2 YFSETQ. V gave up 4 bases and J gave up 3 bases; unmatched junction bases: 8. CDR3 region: CASSLRTSWEETQYF. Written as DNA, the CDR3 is TGCGCCAGCAGCCTCCGGACTAGCTGGGAAGAGACCCAGTACTTC.

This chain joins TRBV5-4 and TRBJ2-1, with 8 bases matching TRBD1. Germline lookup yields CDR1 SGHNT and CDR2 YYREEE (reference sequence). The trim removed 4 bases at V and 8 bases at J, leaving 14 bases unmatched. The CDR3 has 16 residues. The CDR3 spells CASSVLGESGGDEQFF. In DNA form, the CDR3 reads TGTGCCAGCAGCGTGCTAGGGGAGTCAGGGGGCGATGAGCAGTTCTTC. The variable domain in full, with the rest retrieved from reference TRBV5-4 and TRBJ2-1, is ETGVTQSPTHLIKTRGQQVTLRCSSQSGHNTVSWYQQALGQGPQFIFQYYREEENGRGNFPPRFSGLQFPNYSSELNVNALELDDSALYLCASSVLGESGGDEQFFGPGTRLTVL.

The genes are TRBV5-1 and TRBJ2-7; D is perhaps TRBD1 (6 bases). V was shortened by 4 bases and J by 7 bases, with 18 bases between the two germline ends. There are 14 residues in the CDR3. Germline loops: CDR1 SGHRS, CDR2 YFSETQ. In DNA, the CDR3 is TGCGCCAGCAGCGGTGGCCGGGACACGGAGGAGCAGTACTTC. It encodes CASSGGRDTEEQYF.

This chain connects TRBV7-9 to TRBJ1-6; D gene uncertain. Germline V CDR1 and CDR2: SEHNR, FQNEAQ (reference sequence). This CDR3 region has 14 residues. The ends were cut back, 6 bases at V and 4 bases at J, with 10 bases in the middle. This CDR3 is CASRAGVYNSPLHF. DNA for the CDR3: TGTGCCAGCAGGGCCGGGGTTTATAATTCACCCCTCCACTTT. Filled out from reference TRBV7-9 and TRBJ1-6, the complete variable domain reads DTGVSQNPRHKITKRGQNVTFRCDPISEHNRLYWYRQTLGQGPEFLTYFQNEAQLEKSRLLSDRFSAERPKGSFSTLEIQRTEQGDSAMYLCASRAGVYNSPLHFGNGTRLTVT.

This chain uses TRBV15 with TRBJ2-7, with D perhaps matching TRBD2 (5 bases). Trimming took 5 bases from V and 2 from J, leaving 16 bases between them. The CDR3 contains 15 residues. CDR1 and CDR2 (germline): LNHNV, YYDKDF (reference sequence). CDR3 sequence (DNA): TGTGCCACCAGCCTCGACACGAGGGTTACCTACGAGCAGTACTTC. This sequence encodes CATSLDTRVTYEQYF.

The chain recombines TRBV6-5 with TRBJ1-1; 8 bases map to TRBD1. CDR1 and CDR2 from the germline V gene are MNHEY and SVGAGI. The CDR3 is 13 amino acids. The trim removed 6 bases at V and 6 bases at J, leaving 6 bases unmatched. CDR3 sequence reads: CASRDRDFSEAFF. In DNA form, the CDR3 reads TGTGCCAGCAGGGACAGGGATTTCTCTGAAGCTTTCTTT.

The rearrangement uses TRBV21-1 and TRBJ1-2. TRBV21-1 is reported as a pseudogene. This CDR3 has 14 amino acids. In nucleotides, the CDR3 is TGTGCCAGCAGCAAACCGAGCGGGGTGGATGGCTACACCTTC. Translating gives CASSKPSGVDGYTF.

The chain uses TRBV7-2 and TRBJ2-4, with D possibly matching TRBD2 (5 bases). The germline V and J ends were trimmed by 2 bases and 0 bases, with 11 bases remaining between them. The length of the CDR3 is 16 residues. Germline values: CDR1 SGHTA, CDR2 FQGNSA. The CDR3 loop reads CASSLQAVIAKNIQYF. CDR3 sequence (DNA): TGTGCCAGCAGCTTACAAGCGGTTATAGCCAAAAACATTCAGTACTTC.

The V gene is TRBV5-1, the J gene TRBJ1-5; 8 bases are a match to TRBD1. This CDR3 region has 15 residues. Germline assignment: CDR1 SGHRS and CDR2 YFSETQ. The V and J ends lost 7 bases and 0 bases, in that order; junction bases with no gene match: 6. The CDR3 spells CASAQGGNSNQPQHF. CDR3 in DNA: TGCGCCAGCGCACAGGGGGGAAATAGCAATCAGCCCCAGCATTTT. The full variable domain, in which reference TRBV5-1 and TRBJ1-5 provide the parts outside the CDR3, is KAGVTQTPRYLIKTRGQQVTLSCSPISGHRSVSWYQQTPGQGLQFLFEYFSETQRNKGNFPGRFSGRQFSNSRSEMNVSTLELGDSALYLCASAQGGNSNQPQHFGDGTRLSIL.

This CDR3 is CASSLDVRNTGELFF. CDR3 nucleotide sequence: TGCGCCAGCAGCTTGGATGTCCGGAACACCGGGGAGCTGTTTTTT. The chain employs TRBV5-1 and TRBJ2-2, with D unclear. CDR3 length: 15 amino acids. The germline gives CDR1 SGHRS, CDR2 YFSETQ. V shed 0 bases and J shed 1 base, with 7 bases lying between them. Using reference TRBV5-1 and TRBJ2-2 for the parts outside the CDR3, the full variable domain is KAGVTQTPRYLIKTRGQQVTLSCSPISGHRSVSWYQQTPGQGLQFLFEYFSETQRNKGNFPGRFSGRQFSNSRSEMNVSTLELGDSALYLCASSLDVRNTGELFFGEGSRLTVL.

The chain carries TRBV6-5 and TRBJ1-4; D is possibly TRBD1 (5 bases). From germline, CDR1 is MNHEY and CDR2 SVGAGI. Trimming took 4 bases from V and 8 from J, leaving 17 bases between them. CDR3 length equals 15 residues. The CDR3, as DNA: TGTGCCAGCAGTTCGCAGGGCCCGGGTGAGGAAAAACTGTTTTTT. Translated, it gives CASSSQGPGEEKLFF.

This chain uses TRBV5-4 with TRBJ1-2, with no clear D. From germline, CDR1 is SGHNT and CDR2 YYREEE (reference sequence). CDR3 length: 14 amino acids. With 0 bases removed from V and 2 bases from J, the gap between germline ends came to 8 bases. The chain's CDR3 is CASSLEGGNYGYTF. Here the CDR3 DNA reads TGTGCCAGCAGCTTGGAGGGAGGGAACTATGGCTACACCTTC.

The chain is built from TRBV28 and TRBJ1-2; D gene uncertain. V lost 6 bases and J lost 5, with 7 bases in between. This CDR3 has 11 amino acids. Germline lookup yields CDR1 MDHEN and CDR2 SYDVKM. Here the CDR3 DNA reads TGTGCCAGCAGCAGAGGGTATGGCTACACCTTC. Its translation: CASSRGYGYTF.

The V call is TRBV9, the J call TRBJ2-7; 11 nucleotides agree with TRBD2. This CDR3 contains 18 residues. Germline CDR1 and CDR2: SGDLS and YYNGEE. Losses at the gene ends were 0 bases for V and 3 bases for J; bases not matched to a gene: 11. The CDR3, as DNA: TGTGCCAGCAGCGTAGCGGCTAGCGGGGGGCTGATTTACTACGAGCAGTACTTC. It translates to CASSVAASGGLIYYEQYF.

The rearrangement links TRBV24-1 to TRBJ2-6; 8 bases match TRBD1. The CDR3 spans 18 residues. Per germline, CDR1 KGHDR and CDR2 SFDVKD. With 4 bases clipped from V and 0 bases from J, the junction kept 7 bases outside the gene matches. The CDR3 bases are TGTGCCACCAGTGACCAGACAGGGGCGGTCTCTGGGGCCAACGTCCTGACTTTC. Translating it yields CATSDQTGAVSGANVLTF.

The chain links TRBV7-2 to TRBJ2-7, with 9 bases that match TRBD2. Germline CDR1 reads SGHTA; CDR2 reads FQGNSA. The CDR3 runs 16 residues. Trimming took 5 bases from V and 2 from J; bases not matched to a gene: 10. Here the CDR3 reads CASSESGGRAPYEQYF. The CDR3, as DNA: TGTGCCAGCAGCGAATCCGGCGGGAGGGCCCCCTACGAGCAGTACTTC.